This T cell receptor beta chain was identified in a study of CD8+ T cells in alopecia areata. Both peripheral blood and punch biopsies of lesional scalp skin were obtained from patients who had alopecia areata. Sorting from PBMCs produced CD4+ and CD8+ T cells. A remark on this clone: Its antigen remains unidentified.

Study findings and constraints: Sequencing of scalp samples also includes resident alphabeta T cells from normal skin.

RNA was extracted and reverse transcribed into cDNA as the sequencing template. Repertoires were generated with immunoSEQ multiplex PCR, while TCRdb's copy carries only in-frame clones and drops some. This repertoire shows about 150,000 clones, 40% to 65% found once; its top ten account for roughly 19%. The TCR was taken from a human donor with alopecia areata. Sequenced material: CD8+ T cells sorted from blood, taken at week 0.

CDR3 DNA sequence: TGTGCCAGCAGTCCGGGGAGCTCCTACGAGCAGTACTTC. It codes for CASSPGSSYEQYF. The V call is TRBV27, the J call TRBJ2-7; a possible D gene is TRBD2 (5 bases). V was trimmed by 5 bases and J by 0 bases, leaving 8 bases between them. Germline values: CDR1 MNHEY, CDR2 SMNVEV (reference sequence). The CDR3 runs to 13 residues.